This T cell receptor beta chain was recorded in a study of cytomegalovirus exposure and HLA in healthy donors (dated by TCRdb to about 2017). About the full investigation: An earlier analysis of approximately 640 of the donors reported approximately 290 Gb of sequence data and 120 million or so unique TCR beta sequences from some 180 million T cells. About 310 gigabases of sequencing data and 70 million to 100 million unique TCR sequences were included in an early release covering several hundred HLA-typed donors. Of the 300 to 500 genotyped donors, 65% to 90% were placed in the genetic ancestry cluster associated with self-reported Caucasian donors. The study was designed to test whether signatures of past pathogen exposure could be identified by cataloging public T cell receptors. The T cell repertoires of several hundred subjects were profiled by immunosequencing and related to cytomegalovirus serostatus. In addition to the first cohort of 500 to 850 subjects, a separate validation cohort of under 150 different subjects was used. To predict cytomegalovirus infection status, the study brought together high-throughput TCR immunosequencing, statistical association of individual TCRs with disease status, and machine learning. A later analysis re-analyzed previously published TCR beta repertoires from 650 to 800 donors and added high-resolution HLA genotyping to study TCR occurrence patterns. Rather than using new phenotypic data, the later analysis identified candidate immune exposures from TCR beta sequences and from how often those sequences occurred across donors. An earlier analysis of some 600 of the donors applied high-throughput TCR beta sequencing to assess whether each TCR beta V gene segment acted as functional or pseudogenic. Donor age, sex, ethnicity and CMV serostatus were compiled together with the repertoire data. A later genetic analysis used genome-wide SNP genotypes for about 55% of the 666 donors, treating that subset as a discovery cohort. All discovery cohort repertoires had been generated on a single sequencing platform. HLA typing covered class I and class II loci at four-digit resolution. The number of donors typed differed by locus, with roughly 629-640 for A, B, C, DRB1 and DQB1, roughly 520 for DQA1, 600 to 610 for DPA1, and some 440 for DPB1. Because of strong linkage in the cohort, a handful of DR-DQ haplotypes were treated as single units for association and clustering. Across 398 genotyped donors of the cohort, an average of about 240,000 unique TCR beta nucleotide sequences per donor were sequenced, and 15% to 20% of those sequences were non-productive. What the authors observed across the whole study: Because counts were too low, seventeen rarely observed V segments, including chromosome 9 orphons, were excluded from the earlier analysis of 587 of the donors. Because the 87-base-pair reads could not distinguish some IMGT-functional V segments, including TRBV6-2 and TRBV6-3, those segments were excluded. A later analysis found that most CMV-associated TCR beta chains appeared HLA-restricted, with HLA associations seemingly driven largely by CMV exposure. A further reported finding was that TCR beta sequences accurately predicted the HLA-A and HLA-B alleles for most subjects in the first cohort. In a later analysis, TCR association rates were found to vary across HLA loci, with the most associated TCRs seen for DRB1 alleles and the fewest for HLA-C alleles. A cluster of highly shared sequence variants was judged likely to be a technical artifact of the sequencing pipeline. A later genetic analysis associated a missense DCLRE1C variant with V-gene and J-gene trimming of TCR beta chains, and an independent cohort replicated the association. Compared with the approximately 670-donor mean, donors in an Asian-associated ancestry cluster had fewer N-insertions in productive TCRs, according to a later genetic analysis. According to a later analysis, parvovirus B19, influenza, CMV and Epstein-Barr virus appeared linked to several top co-occurrence clusters. Immune exposure information for the cohort was limited to CMV serostatus. When HLA alleles, especially DR and DQ, strongly co-occurred, attributing TCR associations to individual alleles was difficult. In the study, around 150 TCR beta chains were listed as associated with cytomegalovirus. The authors suggested that the approach could potentially be generalized to other disease states and immunological phenotypes. Presence/absence analyses assumed roughly uniform sequencing depth across donors, an assumption that may not hold. In a later analysis, HLA-associated TCR beta chains were found to be more clonally expanded and to have lower generation probabilities than equally common non-associated chains. In both the original and validation cohorts, the classifier was reported to diagnose cytomegalovirus status with high specificity and sensitivity. In vitro tests confirmed that a few of the cytomegalovirus-associated TCR beta chains recognize cytomegalovirus antigens. An earlier analysis of 450 to 750 of the donors showed that most TCR beta V segments appeared in productive rearrangements either about 90% or about 30% of the time, which broadly matched IMGT annotations. Because some donors lacked HLA typing at each locus, the association tests relied only on the typed subset. Linkage disequilibrium might explain the correlated functional status among segregating V segments, but an unknown experimental factor could not be ruled out. Across donors, most TCR sequences were observed very rarely, whereas some public TCRs were present in many individuals. At a false discovery rate of 0.05, a later analysis linked 15,000 to 20,000 TCR beta sequences to specific HLA alleles. Only TCR beta chains were sequenced in this cohort, and the absence of alpha or paired-chain data limited detectable features.

V and J lose 0 bases and 1 base, and a span of 12 bases separates them. CDR1 LGHNA and CDR2 YNFKEQ were looked up in the germline V gene. Reading from cysteine to phenylalanine, the CDR3 counts 16 amino acids. The only DNA kept is the CDR3, 48 bases in frame from the first base. Library construction relied on the immunoSEQ multiplex PCR assay. The multiplex PCR relied on a mix of 60 forward primers for TCR Vbeta segments and 13 reverse primers for TCR Jbeta segments. A multiplex PCR assay on genomic DNA amplified the CDR3 region of rearranged TCR beta genes. Amplified TCR beta libraries were sequenced as 87-base-pair reads on the Illumina HiSeq System. As for how the authors treated the data: A later analysis tallied 70 million to 100 million unique TCR beta chains across the 640 or so repertoires, and around 10 million of those chains were shared by two or more donors. Raw reads were error-corrected and collapsed into unique sequences by a nearest-neighbor algorithm in which closely related sequences were merged to remove PCR and sequencing errors. V, D and J gene segments were assigned by aligning CDR3 sequences to IMGT reference sequences. For a sequence to be retained, a match of at least six nucleotides was required to both a V gene segment and a J gene segment. Rearrangements were classified as productive when the CDR3 lacked stop codons and remained in frame with V and J, and all other rearrangements were classified as non-productive. CDR3 was defined according to IMGT convention as the region running from the second conserved V-encoded cysteine to the conserved J-encoded phenylalanine. In an earlier analysis of roughly 580 of the donors, sequences lacking an unambiguous match to a single V gene segment were excluded. In an earlier analysis of 450 to 750 of the donors, a V segment was called functional when productive rearrangements were above 56.7%, and segregating when the standard deviation between donors exceeded 5%. To diagnose cytomegalovirus status from the catalog of TCR beta chain sequences, a statistical classification framework was built. A later analysis assigned V and J genes by comparing TCR nucleotide sequences with IMGT/GENE-DB human TR gene sequences. A later analysis assigned CDR3 sequences and most-parsimonious VDJ recombination scenarios with the TCRdist pipeline. In a later analysis, each TCR beta chain was defined by its CDR3 amino acid sequence together with its V-gene family, and reads lacking a unique V-gene family were excluded. As a way to deal with suspected cross-contamination and a sequencing artifact, a later analysis dropped 592 nucleotide sequences that were highly shared and had low generation probability. For each public chain, a later analysis derived a clonal expansion index from normalized ranks of inferred template counts within each repertoire. A later analysis computed generation probabilities with a VDJ recombination model fitted to out-of-frame rearrangements, and checked the results against IGoR. In a later analysis, TCR-TCR, TCR-HLA and TCR-CMV co-occurrence was scored with hypergeometric tests, and a repertoire-size bias correction was applied to TCR pairs. A later analysis estimated false discovery rates by permuting HLA or CMV assignments 20 times. A later analysis grouped co-occurring TCRs with DBSCAN, adding TCRdist sequence similarity when clustering within HLA-allele-positive subsets. For co-occurrence clustering, repertoires with fewer than 30,000 or more than 120,000 public chains were excluded, along with about five repertoires with anomalous nucleotide sharing. TCRdb mirrors the immuneACCESS table, restricted to in-frame sequences. Some clones are absent from its copies; in checked studies, under half trace to an unresolved V gene, and the reason for the others is unknown. V, J and clone size reflect that table, while D and trimming were determined from the DNA. This sample holds approximately 200,000 clones; around 75% were observed only once. Approximately 6% of the sample is held by the ten biggest clonotypes.

The cohort consisted of hundreds of healthy bone marrow donors. At the time of sampling, every cohort member was nominally healthy, though immune exposures that went unrecorded were likely present. The donor tested CMV seropositive, placing the donor among the approximately 290 seropositive members of the cohort. A peripheral blood sample was collected from each donor, and TCR beta sequencing was performed on peripheral blood mononuclear cells. Genomic DNA was extracted from the blood cell samples with the Qiagen DNeasy Blood Extraction Kit. Regarding this clone: What antigen it recognizes has not been identified. No base quality values were provided; no much bigger clone lies one nucleotide off.

Sequencing was done on a sample of PBMCs. The receptor's source is a woman aged 25-40 years in good health and CMV-seropositive. This chain is built from TRBV4-2 and TRBJ1-1; TRBD1 could be the D gene, as 5 bases match. In nucleotides, the sequence is TGTGCCAGCAGCCAAGATGCGGGACGGAGGAACACTGAAGCTTTCTTT. Protein translation: CASSQDAGRRNTEAFF.